The 25 T cell receptor beta chains given below trace back to one sample, sequenced in a study of blood T cell repertoires in COVID-19. Produced via immunoSEQ multiplex PCR; TCRdb's table is partial and in-frame only. The sample contains 120,000 to 150,000 clones, roughly 90% of which appear only once. The specimen sequenced was PBMCs or T cells enriched from blood (not recorded which). These receptors were obtained from a woman aged 30 to 39 with acute COVID-19.

V is TRBV27 and J is TRBJ2-7; 8 nucleotides align to TRBD2. Germline loops: CDR1 MNHEY, CDR2 SMNVEV (reference sequence). The CDR3 extends over 15 amino acids. V shed 6 bases, J shed 7 bases, and the junction held 14 bases outside the gene matches. The CDR3 nucleotides read TGTGCCAGCAGAGGGACTAGAAAGGCCGGAGGGGAGCAGTACTTC. As protein: CASRGTRKAGGEQYF.

The gene calls are TRBV7-3 and TRBJ2-7; D may be TRBD1 (6 bases). CDR1 and CDR2 from the germline V gene are SGHTA and FQGTGA. V shed 5 bases and J shed 1 base, with 15 bases lying between them. The CDR3 extends over 15 amino acids. CDR3: CASSPGGTGSYEQYF. The CDR3 bases are TGTGCCAGCAGCCCCGGCGGTACAGGGTCCTACGAGCAGTACTTC.

The chain is built from TRBV7-8 and TRBJ2-7; 9 bases agree with TRBD2. Germline-derived CDR1 and CDR2 are SGHVS and FQNEAQ. The CDR3 length is 14 residues. The J segment lost 2 bases and the V segment lost 3 bases, leaving 2 bases of the junction unmatched. This chain's CDR3 is CASSFSGSAYEQYF. The CDR3 bases are TGTGCCAGCAGCTTTAGCGGGAGTGCCTACGAGCAGTACTTC.

This clone appeared once. The CDR3 protein is CASSFRGGGNTIYF. CDR3 in DNA: TGTGCCAGCAGTTTTCGAGGGGGCGGAAACACCATATATTTT. The chain recombines TRBV28 with TRBJ1-3; 7 nucleotides match TRBD1. Germline V CDR1 and CDR2: MDHEN, SYDVKM. CDR3 length: 14 residues. V lost 3 bases to trimming and J lost 4 bases; unmatched junction nucleotides: 3. The full variable domain, with the rest looked up from reference TRBV28 and TRBJ1-3, is DVKVTQSSRYLVKRTGEKVFLECVQDMDHENMFWYRQDPGLGLRLIYFSYDVKMKEKGDIPEGYSVSREKKERFSLILESASTNQTSMYLCASSFRGGGNTIYFGEGSWLTVV.

The chain joins TRBV7-2 to TRBJ2-5, with TRBD2 matching 11 bases. CDR3 size: 17 residues. After removal of 4 bases from V and 4 bases from J, the junction contained 11 bases not matched to a gene. The germline V gene encodes CDR1 SGHTA and CDR2 FQGNSA. The CDR3 DNA reads TGTGCCAGCAGCTCGAATAGCGGGAGGGGCACACGAGAGACCCAGTACTTC. It encodes CASSSNSGRGTRETQYF.

The chain links TRBV27 to TRBJ2-7, with TRBD1 matching 9 bases. The CDR3 consists of 17 residues. Looked up from germline, CDR1 is MNHEY and CDR2 is SMNVEV (reference sequence). V lost 5 bases to trimming and J lost 2 bases; unmatched junction nucleotides: 13. The CDR3 DNA follows: TGTGCCAGCAGTGTTAGGCCTGGACAGGGGTTCCCCTACGAGCAGTACTTC. Amino acid sequence: CASSVRPGQGFPYEQYF.

The chain recombines TRBV28 with TRBJ1-6, with D maybe TRBD1 (5 bases). Germline assignment: CDR1 MDHEN and CDR2 SYDVKM. V was trimmed by 11 bases and J by 6 bases, leaving 11 bases between them. This CDR3 contains 12 residues. The CDR3 is CASRAPNSPLHF. As DNA, the CDR3 is TGTGCCTCCAGGGCTCCTAATTCACCCCTCCACTTT.

V gene TRBV28 combines with J gene TRBJ1-1; D uncertain. Trimming left V 8 bases short and J 5 bases short, with 9 bases between. This CDR3 is 11 amino acids long. The germline V gene encodes CDR1 MDHEN and CDR2 SYDVKM. As DNA, the CDR3 is TGTGCCAGCTCCGACTGGACTGAAGCTTTCTTT. Protein sequence: CASSDWTEAFF.

The J gene is TRBJ2-3, the V gene TRBV24-1, with D maybe TRBD2 (7 bases). CDR1 KGHDR and CDR2 SFDVKD come from the germline V gene. The ends were cut back, 6 bases at V and 0 bases at J, with 18 bases in the middle. The CDR3 consists of 17 residues. The DNA for the CDR3 is TGTGCCACCAGTCTCGTAGAGCGGGACACTAGCACAGATACGCAGTATTTT. It translates to CATSLVERDTSTDTQYF.

This clone was counted once. The rearrangement joins TRBV27 to TRBJ2-7, with 8 bases fitting TRBD2. The CDR3 is 16 residues long. Losses at the gene ends were 0 bases for V and 2 bases for J; bases not matched to a gene: 6. Germline lookup yields CDR1 MNHEY and CDR2 SMNVEV (reference sequence). This CDR3 is CASSLSEGTRAYEQYF. CDR3 sequence (DNA): TGTGCCAGCAGTTTATCGGAAGGGACTAGGGCCTACGAGCAGTACTTC.

This clone was counted a few times. The chain is built from TRBV6-5 and TRBJ1-2, with D perhaps TRBD1 (6 bases). The V end lost 6 bases, the J end lost 5 bases, and 19 bases lay between the germline ends. The CDR3 runs 15 residues. Per germline, CDR1 MNHEY and CDR2 SVGAGI. CDR3 in DNA: TGTGCCAGCAGGAGGAACAGGGAACTAGAATATGGCTACACCTTC. Protein: CASRRNRELEYGYTF.

The chain is built from TRBV7-6 and TRBJ1-1, with 8 bases matching TRBD1. Trimming took 7 bases from V and 1 from J; bases not matched to a gene: 8. The CDR3 is 15 amino acids. Germline assignment: CDR1 SGHVS and CDR2 FNYEAQ. The CDR3 loop is CASNSFRGPNTEAFF. CDR3 nucleotides: TGTGCCAGCAACAGCTTCAGGGGGCCGAACACTGAAGCTTTCTTT.

The chain links TRBV7-2 to TRBJ1-2; D call uncertain. CDR1 and CDR2 (germline): SGHTA, FQGNSA. Trimming stripped 5 bases from V and 6 bases from J, with 19 bases between. The CDR3 is 15 residues long. This CDR3 reads CASSPDRAVAHGYTF. For the CDR3, the DNA is TGTGCCAGCAGCCCCGACCGGGCCGTAGCGCATGGCTACACCTTC.

For the CDR3, the DNA is TGCGCCAGCAGCCTGTGGGACATTGACACCGGGGAGCTGTTTTTT. Translated, it gives CASSLWDIDTGELFF. The chain joins TRBV5-1 to TRBJ2-2; the D gene is possibly TRBD1 (6 bases). Germline CDR1 reads SGHRS; CDR2 reads YFSETQ. The ends were cut back, 4 bases at V and 3 bases at J, with 13 bases in the middle. This CDR3 region has 15 residues.

The chain combines TRBV15 with TRBJ1-2, with 11 bases lining up with TRBD1. The V segment lost 8 bases and the J segment 4 bases; nucleotides outside the gene matches: 12. This CDR3 comprises 16 residues. The germline V gene has CDR1 LNHNV and CDR2 YYDKDF (reference sequence). CDR3 sequence: CATFPGQGAMGYGYTF. CDR3 bases: TGTGCCACCTTCCCCGGACAGGGGGCCATGGGCTATGGCTACACCTTC.

V usage is TRBV7-9 and J usage is TRBJ2-3, with a possible D match to TRBD2 (5 bases). The germline gives CDR1 SEHNR, CDR2 FQNEAQ (reference sequence). V lost 2 bases and J lost 2, with 11 bases in between. The CDR3 runs 15 residues. This CDR3 is CASSLWSGFTDTQYF. In DNA, the CDR3 is TGTGCCAGCAGCTTATGGTCGGGATTCACAGATACGCAGTATTTT.

The V call is TRBV28, the J call TRBJ1-1; no firm D call. This CDR3 has 14 residues. Germline V gene lookup returns CDR1 MDHEN and CDR2 SYDVKM. Trimming pared 2 bases from V and 1 base from J, leaving 8 bases between. Here the CDR3 DNA reads TGTGCCAGCAGTTTAGTCTCAGGGAACACTGAAGCTTTCTTT. Its translation is CASSLVSGNTEAFF.

The genes are TRBV19 and TRBJ1-2; 10 nucleotides match TRBD1. This CDR3 has 15 residues. The V gene end was trimmed by 9 bases and the J gene end by 4 bases; junction bases not matched to a gene: 11. Germline-derived CDR1 and CDR2 are LNHDA and SQIVND (reference sequence). This chain's CDR3 is CASQAQWTGGYGYTF. As DNA, the CDR3 is TGTGCCAGCCAAGCCCAATGGACAGGGGGCTATGGCTACACCTTC.

This chain connects TRBV7-3 to TRBJ2-3; 10 bases align to TRBD2. The germline gives CDR1 SGHTA, CDR2 FQGTGA. The CDR3 covers 16 residues. The junction had 4 bases not matched to a gene; V was cut back by 1 base and J by 3 bases. The CDR3 is CASSLSLAGVTDTQYF. The CDR3 coding sequence is TGTGCCAGCAGCTTAAGCCTAGCGGGGGTAACAGATACGCAGTATTTT.

The DNA for the CDR3 is TGTGCCAGCAGCTTAGATGCAGGCGTCTATGGCTACACCTTC. Translated: CASSLDAGVYGYTF. J is TRBJ1-2 and V is TRBV7-8, with D unresolved. V lost 1 base and J 4 bases, leaving 10 bases between the germline ends. This CDR3 spans 14 amino acids. The V gene's germline CDR1 is SGHVS and CDR2 FQNEAQ.

The chain combines TRBV6-5 with TRBJ1-4; 8 bases map to TRBD1. V dropped 0 bases and J dropped 8; count of bases not matched to a gene: 5. The CDR3 sequence is 15 residues long. Germline-derived CDR1 and CDR2 are MNHEY and SVGAGI. The CDR3 loop reads CASSYSTGVGEKLFF. CDR3 sequence (DNA): TGTGCCAGCAGTTACTCGACAGGGGTGGGGGAAAAACTGTTTTTT.

The chain is built from TRBV6-1 and TRBJ2-7; 10 bases agree with TRBD2. This CDR3 has 18 residues. The J segment lost 0 bases and the V segment lost 3 bases, leaving 11 bases of the junction unmatched. Germline V gene data show CDR1 as MNHNS and CDR2 as SASEGT. The CDR3 sequence is CASSDVGLARRSSYEQYF. The CDR3 DNA reads TGTGCCAGCAGTGATGTGGGACTAGCGAGGAGGAGCTCCTACGAGCAGTACTTC.

V and J are TRBV5-1 and TRBJ2-1; no definite D call. V lost 4 bases, J lost 0 bases, and 8 bases lay in between. Germline loops: CDR1 SGHRS, CDR2 YFSETQ. CDR3 length equals 14 residues. The CDR3 region is CASSHPGSYNEQFF. DNA of the CDR3: TGCGCCAGCAGCCATCCGGGCTCCTACAATGAGCAGTTCTTC.

The chain recombines TRBV6-1 with TRBJ2-1; 9 bases are shared with TRBD1. This CDR3 region has 18 residues. J lost 0 bases, V lost 3 bases, and 9 bases had no gene match. Germline loops: CDR1 MNHNS, CDR2 SASEGT. CDR3 coding DNA: TGTGCCAGCAGTGACGGACAGGGGTTTTTGGTCTCCTACAATGAGCAGTTCTTC. Translation gives CASSDGQGFLVSYNEQFF.

The CDR3 protein is CASSLLDRGSYNEQFF. The CDR3 DNA follows: TGTGCCAGCAGCTTACTGGACAGGGGATCCTACAATGAGCAGTTCTTC. The chain is built from TRBV7-9 and TRBJ2-1, with 9 nucleotides matching TRBD1. The CDR3 has 16 residues. Germline V gene sequence: CDR1 SEHNR, CDR2 FQNEAQ (reference sequence). The V gene end was trimmed by 2 bases and the J gene end by 1 base; junction bases not matched to a gene: 3.